These 14 T cell receptor beta chains came from one sample sequenced in a study of CD8+CD57+ T cells in acquired aplastic anemia. Genomic DNA, the template, was used for profiling of the TCR beta VDJ and CDR3. TCRdb used MiXCR to reprocess the reads, holding one entry per CDR3 protein. The table lists 100,000 to 150,000 distinct CDR3 sequences, roughly 40% of them singletons. Sequencing involved patients with CD8+CD57+ cell expansion previously shown by flow cytometry. Sequencing was carried out using sorted CD4+, CD8+, or CD8+CD57+ T cells (not recorded which) from PBMCs. The receptors stem from a human donor with aplastic anemia.

Remarks on this clonotype: One end of the junction varies from germline; a read error may be responsible. The chain combines TRBV6-1 with TRBJ2-3, with 11 bases lining up with TRBD2. Germline V CDR1 and CDR2: MNHNS, SASEGT. The CDR3 is 17 amino acids. The CDR3, as DNA: TGTGCCGGCAGTACGCCACTAGCGGGGGCCCGCGTAGATACGCAGTATTTT. This encodes CAGSTPLAGARVDTQYF.

This clonotype was recorded many times. This chain connects TRBV10-3 to TRBJ2-7, with D possibly being TRBD1 (5 bases). Looked up from germline, CDR1 is ENHRY and CDR2 is SYGVKD. V lost 0 bases and J 7 bases, leaving 19 bases between the germline ends. This CDR3 comprises 16 residues. In DNA form, the CDR3 reads TGTGCCATCAGTGAGTCAAGGGGTATGGGCTTAGAAGAGCAGTACGTC. Translation gives CAISESRGMGLEEQYV.

The chain is built from TRBV29-1 and TRBJ2-2, with D unclear. V was cut by 2 bases and J by 5 bases, with 6 bases left in between. This CDR3 has 12 residues. In germline, CDR1 is SQVTM, CDR2 ANQGSEA. DNA for the CDR3: TGCAGCGTTGAAACCCAGACCGGGGAGCTGTTTTTT. This sequence encodes CSVETQTGELFF.

This clonotype was seen just once. The V and J genes are TRBV19 and TRBJ2-5, with 11 positions matching TRBD2. The junction had 13 bases not matched to a gene; V was cut back by 5 bases and J by 2 bases. The CDR3 is 18 amino acids. Germline CDR1 LNHDA, CDR2 SQIVND (reference sequence). This chain's CDR3 is CASSRLAGTLMGQETQYF. CDR3 DNA: TGTGCCAGTAGTCGACTAGCGGGGACCTTAATGGGACAAGAGACCCAGTACTTC.

Worth noting for this clonotype: Given a much more abundant clone one base away, this may be a read error. The J gene is TRBJ1-1, the V gene TRBV6-1; TRBD1 might be the D (6 bases). The CDR3 runs 12 residues. Germline CDR1 and CDR2: MNHNS and SASEGT. CDR3 in amino acids: CASSTGTPEASF. DNA for the CDR3: TGTGCCAGCAGCACCGGGACACCCGAAGCTTCCTTT.

The chain employs TRBV5-4 and TRBJ2-2; possible D gene TRBD1, 6 bases. CDR3 length equals 16 residues. The V end was cut by 3 bases, the J end by 1 base, with 13 bases between. CDR1 and CDR2 (germline): SGHNT, YYREEE (reference sequence). CDR3 region: CASSSRDNLNTGELFF. CDR3 in DNA: TGTGCCAGCAGCTCACGGGACAACCTGAACACCGGGGAGCTGTTTTTT.

The chain joins TRBV10-3 to TRBJ1-1, with D maybe TRBD1 (6 bases). Germline lookup yields CDR1 ENHRY and CDR2 SYGVKD. The CDR3 has 12 residues. V was clipped by 4 bases and J by 8 bases, with 11 bases between them. DNA of the CDR3: TGTGCCATCAGTGCTCAGGGGTACGAAGCTTTCTTT. The encoded protein is CAISAQGYEAFF.

This clonotype came up many times. The chain uses TRBV24-1 and TRBJ2-7; a possible D gene is TRBD2 (5 bases). Germline values: CDR1 KGHDR, CDR2 SFDVKD. The ends were cut back, 3 bases at V and 6 bases at J, with 5 bases in the middle. The CDR3 runs 11 residues. CDR3 bases: TGTGCCACCAGTGATGGGAGCGAGCAGTACTTC. Its translation is CATSDGSEQYF.

The chain has TRBV29-1 and TRBJ2-3; 10 nucleotides line up with TRBD2. CDR1 SQVTM and CDR2 ANQGSEA come from the germline V gene. The CDR3 is made up of 14 amino acids. J lost 1 base, V lost 4 bases, and 2 bases had no gene match. In nucleotides, the CDR3 is TGCAGCGTTGTAACTAGCGGGGGCACAGATACGCAGTATTTT. Translating gives CSVVTSGGTDTQYF.

This clonotype has a count of ten or more. The rearrangement uses TRBV7-8 and TRBJ1-5; tentative D call: TRBD1 (5 bases). Between the trimmed V and J ends, which lost 5 bases and 3 bases, there was a span of 14 bases. CDR1 is SGHVS and CDR2 is FQNEAQ in the germline V gene. The CDR3 length is 15 residues. The CDR3 loop reads CASSRTGSANQPQHF. Here the CDR3 DNA reads TGTGCCAGCAGCAGAACAGGTAGCGCCAATCAGCCCCAGCATTTT.

This clonotype occurred many times. The chain recombines TRBV7-3 with TRBJ1-1; D is ambiguous. Per the germline V gene, CDR1 is SGHTA and CDR2 is FQGTGA. V was trimmed by 5 bases and J by 3 bases, leaving 13 bases between them. The CDR3 spans 14 residues. Here the CDR3 reads CASSLQARDTEAFF. CDR3 sequence (DNA): TGTGCCAGCAGCCTGCAGGCCAGAGACACTGAAGCTTTCTTT.

In its sample, this clonotype was seen a few times. V usage is TRBV29-1 and J usage is TRBJ2-7; D perhaps matches TRBD1 (6 bases). The germline gives CDR1 SQVTM, CDR2 ANQGSEA. V was clipped by 6 bases and J by 5 bases, with 14 bases between them. The CDR3 extends over 12 amino acids. The CDR3 sequence: CSVVTGWDEQYF. CDR3 sequence (DNA): TGCAGCGTCGTGACAGGATGGGACGAGCAGTACTTC.

This clonotype showed up many times. CDR3 bases: TGCAGTGCTGGGACAGGCGGGGGAAGCTCCTATAATTCACCCCTCCACTTT. It translates to CSAGTGGGSSYNSPLHF. This rearrangement joins TRBV20-1 to TRBJ1-6, with 8 bases that match TRBD1. The CDR3 is made up of 17 amino acids. Per the germline V gene, CDR1 is DFQATT and CDR2 is SNEGSKA (reference sequence). Trimming removed 5 bases from V and 0 bases from J; junction bases left unmatched: 9.

This clonotype was detected ten times or more. The chain employs TRBV24-1 and TRBJ2-1; D is uncertain. The ends were cut back, 12 bases at V and 0 bases at J, with 20 bases in the middle. CDR1 is KGHDR, CDR2 SFDVKD, per germline. This CDR3 comprises 16 residues. CDR3 region: CARADQDSSSYNEQFF. The CDR3 nucleotides are TGTGCCCGGGCCGATCAAGATTCCAGCTCCTACAATGAGCAGTTCTTC.